This T cell receptor (beta chain) came from a study of CD8 T cells in Susac syndrome. There are 16 residues in the CDR3. Germline V gives CDR1 SQVTM, CDR2 ANQGSEA. The V and J ends lost 3 bases and 4 bases, in that order; junction bases with no gene match: 13. In its sample, this clonotype was seen once. CD8+ and CD4+ blood T cells underwent TCR beta sequencing. Reverse transcription of 0.5 to 1 ug RNA was performed with random hexamers. One entry per CDR3 protein results from TCRdb running MiXCR on the immunoSEQ multiplex PCR reads. The sample holds 69,000 or so distinct CDR3 sequences, approximately 96% seen once.

This TCR came from a human donor with multiple sclerosis. Sequencing input: CD8+ T cells from PBMCs. V usage is TRBV29-1 and J usage is TRBJ1-2; 8 nucleotides align to TRBD1. This chain's CDR3 is CSVDQMTGAQGYGYTF. The CDR3 DNA sequence: TGCAGCGTTGACCAAATGACAGGGGCCCAGGGCTATGGCTACACCTTC.